Listed here are 6 T cell receptor beta chains from one sample, sequenced in a study of shared clonotypes between healthy human individuals. Repertoires were generated with immunoSEQ multiplex PCR, while TCRdb's copy carries only in-frame clones and drops some. The sample yields roughly 640,000 clones, around two thirds seen once. The sample was memory CD4+ T cells sorted from blood. Subset meaning: CD45RA-negative fraction. Receptors originate from a woman in her twenties or thirties in good health.

This clone has just a few counts. V is TRBV7-2 and J is TRBJ2-1, with 11 bases lining up with TRBD2. Germline CDR1 reads SGHTA; CDR2 reads FQGNSA. This CDR3 contains 17 residues. Germline trimming cut 3 bases from V and 3 bases from J; bases unmatched to any gene: 7. CDR3 sequence reads: CASSFRVTSGSYNEQFF. The CDR3 coding sequence is TGTGCCAGCAGCTTTCGAGTTACTAGCGGGAGCTACAATGAGCAGTTCTTC.

On this clone: Other DNA sequences of this sample code for an identical CDR3. The V gene is TRBV2, the J gene TRBJ2-3, with 11 bases identical to TRBD2. V was pared by 2 bases and J by 6 bases, with 4 bases of the junction left unmatched. The CDR3 extends over 15 amino acids. Germline-derived CDR1 and CDR2 are SNHLY and FYNNEI. The CDR3 spells CASSELAGGFDTQYF. CDR3 coding DNA: TGTGCCAGCAGTGAACTAGCGGGAGGTTTTGATACGCAGTATTTT.

This chain's CDR3 is CASSPRDRANTEAFF. The DNA for the CDR3 is TGTGCCAGCAGCCCGAGGGACAGGGCTAACACTGAAGCTTTCTTT. J is TRBJ1-1 and V is TRBV13, with 9 bases that match TRBD1. The trim removed 5 bases at V and 2 bases at J, leaving 6 bases unmatched. There are 15 residues in the CDR3. Germline CDR1 and CDR2: PRHDT and FYEKMQ (reference sequence).

The CDR3 nucleotides read TGTGCCAGCAGTTTTAAGACGAGGGAGACCCAGTACTTC. It is translated as CASSFKTRETQYF. The gene calls are TRBV27 and TRBJ2-5; D unclear. This CDR3 has 13 residues. Germline CDR1 is MNHEY and CDR2 is SMNVEV (reference sequence). Trimming stripped 3 bases from V and 5 bases from J, with 10 bases between.

The genes are TRBV18 and TRBJ2-3; D may be TRBD2 (6 bases). The germline V gene encodes CDR1 KGHSH and CDR2 LQKENI. The CDR3 spans 18 residues. Trimming removed 3 bases at V and 4 bases at J, with 23 bases between. The chain's CDR3 is CASSPFSTGELNSDTQYF. The CDR3 DNA reads TGTGCCAGCTCACCCTTTAGTACGGGGGAGTTAAACTCAGATACGCAGTATTTT.

This chain connects TRBV5-1 to TRBJ2-7; D gene uncertain. Between the trimmed V and J ends, which lost 5 bases and 2 bases, there was a span of 14 bases. The CDR3 totals 14 residues. Germline CDR1 and CDR2: SGHRS and YFSETQ. CDR3 bases: TGCGCCAGCAGGCCGGCGACATTTACCTACGAGCAGTACTTC. Protein: CASRPATFTYEQYF.